The 30 T cell receptor beta chains below all came from one sample that was sequenced in a study of Graves' ophthalmopathy and Graves' hyperthyroidism. The study amplified TCR beta CDR3 regions using RNA transcripts. A first-round RT-PCR used HTBI primers, followed by a second-round multiplex PCR. MiXCR, run by TCRdb on the multiplex PCR reads, gives a single entry per CDR3 protein. The repertoire holds approximately 480,000 distinct CDR3 sequences, about an eighth seen once, with about a tenth in the top ten. The specimen was blood. The receptors were sampled from a woman in her 30s with Graves' ophthalmopathy.

In this sample, this clonotype turned up a few times. V and J are TRBV4-1 and TRBJ2-7; D remains ambiguous. The CDR3 length is 14 residues. Germline V gives CDR1 MGHRA, CDR2 YSYEKL. V was cut by 1 base and J by 7 bases, with 14 bases left in between. CDR3 nucleotides: TGCGCCAGCAGCCAAGTTATCGGGTATGGAGAGCAGTACTTC. Translation: CASSQVIGYGEQYF.

The sample holds a few counts of this clonotype. V gene TRBV30 combines with J gene TRBJ1-1; 9 nucleotides agree with TRBD1. With V trimmed by 1 base and J by 3 bases, 3 bases remained unmatched. CDR1 and CDR2 (germline): GTSNPN, SVGIG (reference sequence). This CDR3 region has 14 residues. DNA of the CDR3: TGTGCCTGGAGTGCAGGGACAGGGTACACTGAAGCTTTCTTT. Translating gives CAWSAGTGYTEAFF.

This clonotype came up many times. This chain joins TRBV7-9 and TRBJ1-2, with D unclear. Trimming stripped 5 bases from V and 4 bases from J, with 11 bases between. CDR1 is SEHNR and CDR2 is FQNEAQ in the germline V gene (reference sequence). The CDR3 sequence is 13 residues long. CDR3 coding DNA: TGTGCCAGCAGCCCCCCTTATCTCTATGGCTACACCTTC. This encodes CASSPPYLYGYTF.

Notes on this clonotype: This sequence may be a read error, since a much larger clone differs from it by one base. The conserved phenylalanine or tryptophan normally closing the CDR3 is absent here, so this likely arose from a read error. V gene TRBV12-3 or TRBV12-4 combines with J gene TRBJ2-2; D might be TRBD1 (5 bases). The V and J ends lost 3 bases and 6 bases respectively, with 11 bases between them. The CDR3 runs to 14 residues. CDR3 protein: CASSLIGAAGELFL. Here the CDR3 DNA reads TGTGCCAGCAGTTTGATAGGGGCGGCCGGGGAGCTGTTTTTG.

There are many counts of this clonotype. The chain recombines TRBV6-1 with TRBJ1-3; no definite D call. Germline assignment: CDR1 MNHNS and CDR2 SASEGT. The CDR3 is made up of 14 amino acids. V was cut by 4 bases and J by 0 bases, with 7 bases left in between. The CDR3 protein is CASSVYSSGNTIYF. The CDR3 DNA reads as TGTGCCAGCAGTGTTTACAGCTCTGGAAACACCATATATTTT.

This clonotype was observed a single time. A single base separates this from a much larger clone, so it may be a read error. The chain couples TRBV20-1 to TRBJ1-5; no clear D gene. Trimming removed 3 bases from V and 3 bases from J, with 9 bases in between. Germline loops: CDR1 DFQATT, CDR2 SNEGSKA (reference sequence). The CDR3 contains 13 residues. The DNA of the CDR3 is TGCAGTGCTAGTCCCACTCTCAATCAGCCCCAGCATTTT. Encoded protein: CSASPTLNQPQHF.

The V gene is TRBV15, the J gene TRBJ2-3, with D possibly matching TRBD2 (6 bases). Germline assignment: CDR1 LNHNV and CDR2 YYDKDF (reference sequence). The CDR3 loop spans 16 amino acids. V was pared by 0 bases and J by 3 bases, with 13 bases between. CDR3 nucleotide sequence: TGTGCCACCAGCAGAGATAAGACGGGAGTTACAGATACGCAGTATTTT. The encoded protein is CATSRDKTGVTDTQYF.

In its sample, this clonotype was seen many times. The chain is built from TRBV19 and TRBJ2-7, with 10 bases that match TRBD2. Germline lookup yields CDR1 LNHDA and CDR2 SQIVND (reference sequence). After removal of 9 bases from V and 4 bases from J, the junction contained 18 bases not matched to a gene. CDR3 length: 17 residues. This CDR3 reads CASASAFKREGEYEQYF. The CDR3 DNA reads as TGTGCCAGCGCTAGCGCCTTCAAGCGGGAGGGAGAGTACGAGCAGTACTTC.

Ten or more counts support this clonotype. This rearrangement joins TRBV29-1 to TRBJ2-5, with D uncertain. The CDR3 is 16 amino acids. Germline assignment: CDR1 SQVTM and CDR2 ANQGSEA. V lost 0 bases and J lost 0, with 14 bases in between. The DNA for the CDR3 is TGCAGCGTTGAAGATCTCGGTCCAAGGTACCAAGAGACCCAGTACTTC. Residues: CSVEDLGPRYQETQYF.

This sequence joins TRBV6-1 and TRBJ2-2; 9 nucleotides align to TRBD1. The CDR3 loop spans 15 amino acids. V was pared by 9 bases and J by 5 bases, with 10 bases of the junction left unmatched. Germline values: CDR1 MNHNS, CDR2 SASEGT. The CDR3 reads CASSQGAFRTGELFF. CDR3 DNA sequence: TGTGCCAGTTCACAGGGGGCGTTTAGAACCGGGGAGCTGTTTTTT.

This clonotype was seen ten or more times. The chain uses TRBV12-3 or TRBV12-4 and TRBJ1-6; D might be TRBD1 (5 bases). The V and J ends lost 5 bases and 10 bases respectively, with 15 bases between them. This CDR3 has 14 amino acids. DNA for the CDR3: TGTGCCAGCAGTCGCCCAGGGTTTAGGTCACCCCTCCACTTT. Its translation: CASSRPGFRSPLHF.

Many counts were recorded for this clonotype. The V and J genes are TRBV2 and TRBJ1-5; weak D call: TRBD1 (5 bases). CDR1 is SNHLY, CDR2 FYNNEI, per germline. This CDR3 comprises 18 residues. V dropped 4 bases and J dropped 1 base, with 20 bases sitting between them. Here the CDR3 reads CASSVDWYVRDSNQPQHF. CDR3 in DNA: TGTGCCAGCAGTGTGGATTGGTACGTTCGGGACAGCAATCAGCCCCAGCATTTT.

This clonotype was observed many times. V usage is TRBV28 and J usage is TRBJ1-1; D is uncertain. Trimming stripped 3 bases from V and 3 bases from J, with 11 bases between. In germline, CDR1 is MDHEN, CDR2 SYDVKM. The CDR3 extends over 14 amino acids. CDR3 loop: CASSFRQDYTEAFF. The CDR3 nucleotides read TGTGCCAGCAGTTTCAGACAAGACTACACTGAAGCTTTCTTT. The whole variable domain, remainder taken from reference TRBV28 and TRBJ1-1, is DVKVTQSSRYLVKRTGEKVFLECVQDMDHENMFWYRQDPGLGLRLIYFSYDVKMKEKGDIPEGYSVSREKKERFSLILESASTNQTSMYLCASSFRQDYTEAFFGQGTRLTVV.

There are many counts of this clonotype. The chain links TRBV6-2 or TRBV6-3 to TRBJ1-2; D remains ambiguous. The length of the CDR3 is 15 residues. Germline-derived CDR1 and CDR2 are MNHEY and SVGEGT. V was shortened by 6 bases and J by 4 bases, with 18 bases between the two germline ends. The CDR3 DNA reads TGTGCCAGCAGGGACCCGAGGAAGGAAAGCTATGGCTACACCTTC. This sequence encodes CASRDPRKESYGYTF.

This clonotype has a single count. A much larger clone lies a single base off, so this may be a read error. The genes are TRBV6-5 and TRBJ2-2, with D possibly TRBD1 on 6 matching bases. Germline V gives CDR1 MNHEY, CDR2 SVGAGI. The CDR3 length is 17 residues. The CDR3 spells CASSYSGRGPNTGELCF. The CDR3 DNA follows: TGTGCCAGCAGTTACTCAGGCAGGGGCCCCAACACCGGGGAGCTGTGTTTT.

Concerning this clonotype itself: A much larger clone differs from this one at a single base, so this may be a read error. The rearrangement uses TRBV6-1 and TRBJ2-2; D is possibly TRBD2 (5 bases). CDR3 length equals 15 residues. CDR1 MNHNS and CDR2 SASEGT come from the germline V gene. The CDR3 region is CASSEALSLTGELCF. In DNA, the CDR3 is TGTGCCAGCAGTGAAGCGCTTTCATTGACCGGGGAGCTGTGTTTT.

This clonotype was seen ten or more times. The CDR3 DNA reads as TGTGCCAGCAGTTTGCGGCCGATCAGTGACTATGGCTACACCTTC. Protein product: CASSLRPISDYGYTF. The chain joins TRBV12-3 or TRBV12-4 to TRBJ1-2; D gene uncertain. The CDR3 totals 15 residues. Trimming pared 3 bases from V and 3 bases from J, leaving 14 bases between.

This clonotype occurred a few times. The gene calls are TRBV18 and TRBJ2-5; 7 bases map to TRBD2. The CDR3 spans 16 residues. Germline-derived CDR1 and CDR2 are KGHSH and LQKENI. J gave up 2 bases and V 2 bases, and 8 bases lay outside the gene matches. CDR3 loop: CASSPTSRGEQETQYF. In DNA, the CDR3 is TGTGCCAGCTCACCAACTAGTCGGGGGGAACAAGAGACCCAGTACTTC.

The chain joins TRBV24-1 to TRBJ1-1; D is perhaps TRBD1 (6 bases). The length of the CDR3 is 13 residues. The V and J ends lost 5 bases and 3 bases respectively, with 9 bases between them. Germline V gives CDR1 KGHDR, CDR2 SFDVKD. CDR3 sequence reads: CATSGQADTEAFF. The CDR3 DNA is TGTGCCACCAGTGGACAGGCAGACACTGAAGCTTTCTTT.

The table lists this clonotype with many counts. The J gene is TRBJ1-1, the V gene TRBV5-1; D perhaps matches TRBD1 (6 bases). CDR3 length: 17 residues. V was clipped by 4 bases and J by 1 base, with 20 bases between them. Germline V gene data show CDR1 as SGHRS and CDR2 as YFSETQ. In DNA form, the CDR3 reads TGCGCCAGCAGCCCCCCGACCGTATTACAGGGGAACACTGAAGCTTTCTTT. This encodes CASSPPTVLQGNTEAFF.

Remarks on this clonotype: A read error may account for a junction end that differs from germline. This sequence joins TRBV10-3 and TRBJ2-4; D ambiguous. Germline assignment: CDR1 ENHRY and CDR2 SYGVKD. The CDR3 has 12 residues. Here the CDR3 reads CAINDGKNIKYF. CDR3 DNA sequence: TGTGCCATCAACGACGGAAAAAACATTAAGTACTTC.

This clonotype was recorded many times. V usage is TRBV6-5 and J usage is TRBJ1-1; TRBD1 matches 7 bases. CDR1 is MNHEY, CDR2 SVGAGI, per germline. Trimming took 7 bases from V and 2 from J; bases not matched to a gene: 7. CDR3 size: 14 residues. CDR3 DNA sequence: TGTGCCAGCACCTACAGGGGTGGAAACACTGAAGCTTTCTTT. It codes for CASTYRGGNTEAFF.

This clonotype was counted many times. The chain combines TRBV29-1 with TRBJ1-1, with a tentative D call TRBD1 (6 bases). CDR3 size: 14 residues. Trimming removed 6 bases at V and 0 bases at J, with 14 bases between. Germline-derived CDR1 and CDR2 are SQVTM and ANQGSEA. The CDR3 nucleotides are TGCAGCGTGCGACCGGGACACATGAACACTGAAGCTTTCTTT. Its protein product is CSVRPGHMNTEAFF.

The table lists this clonotype with many counts. The chain joins TRBV4-1 to TRBJ2-7; tentative D call: TRBD1 (6 bases). The CDR3 has 15 residues. The V gene's germline CDR1 is MGHRA and CDR2 YSYEKL. Trimming removed 1 base at V and 4 bases at J, with 14 bases between. The CDR3 loop reads CASSQAATGRYEQYF. CDR3 DNA: TGCGCCAGCAGCCAAGCTGCGACAGGAAGATACGAGCAGTACTTC.

This clonotype was observed at least ten times. V is TRBV6-5 and J is TRBJ2-2; TRBD2 aligns across 13 bases. Germline V lookup: CDR1 MNHEY, CDR2 SVGAGI. Trimming cost V 4 bases and J 7 bases; bases outside gene matches: 6. The CDR3 is 16 residues long. This chain's CDR3 is CASSSGTSGVIGELFF. CDR3 coding DNA: TGTGCCAGCAGTTCCGGGACTAGCGGGGTAATCGGGGAGCTGTTTTTT.

This clonotype was recorded only once. The CDR3 spells CASAGTGQYGYTF. The CDR3 DNA follows: TGTGCCAGCGCCGGGACAGGGCAATATGGCTACACCTTC. The rearrangement joins TRBV6-1 to TRBJ1-2; 9 bases are shared with TRBD1. Per the germline V gene, CDR1 is MNHNS and CDR2 is SASEGT. Trimming at V came to 8 bases and at J to 5 bases, leaving 6 bases not matched to a gene. The CDR3 is made up of 13 amino acids.

This clonotype was found many times. The gene calls are TRBV6-4 and TRBJ2-5; no reliable D call. Trimming stripped 4 bases from V and 5 bases from J, with 8 bases between. The CDR3 is 12 amino acids. Germline V CDR1 and CDR2: MRHNA, SNTAGT. The CDR3 loop is CASSVVGETQYF. CDR3 nucleotide sequence: TGTGCCAGCAGTGTCGTTGGGGAGACCCAGTACTTC.

The table lists this clonotype with many counts. The J gene is TRBJ2-7, the V gene TRBV2, with 14 positions matching TRBD2. There are 17 residues in the CDR3. Unmatched junction bases numbered 6, after V lost 5 bases and J lost 0 bases. Germline CDR1 SNHLY, CDR2 FYNNEI. The CDR3 protein is CASSRTSGGPVSYEQYF. CDR3 DNA sequence: TGTGCCAGCAGTAGGACTAGCGGGGGGCCCGTCTCCTACGAGCAGTACTTC. Variable domain in full (rest from reference TRBV2 and TRBJ2-7): EPEVTQTPSHQVTQMGQEVILRCVPISNHLYFYWYRQILGQKVEFLVSFYNNEISEKSEIFDDQFSVERPDGSNFTLKIRSTKLEDSAMYFCASSRTSGGPVSYEQYFGPGTRLTVT.

This clonotype was counted ten times or more. The chain recombines TRBV20-1 with TRBJ2-5, with 12 bases lining up with TRBD2. V shed 0 bases, J shed 9 bases, and the junction held 5 bases outside the gene matches. This CDR3 has 14 amino acids. Germline CDR1 DFQATT, CDR2 SNEGSKA (reference sequence). The CDR3 protein is CSARDPWTSGAQYF. The CDR3 nucleotides read TGCAGTGCTAGAGATCCCTGGACTAGCGGGGCCCAGTACTTC.

J is TRBJ1-6 and V is TRBV7-2; tentative D call: TRBD1 (5 bases). In germline, CDR1 is SGHTA, CDR2 FQGNSA. This CDR3 spans 14 amino acids. Trimming shortened V by 0 bases and J by 8 bases, and 8 bases separated the two germline ends. CDR3 amino acids: CASSLATAYSPLHF. DNA for the CDR3: TGTGCCAGCAGCTTAGCGACAGCCTATTCACCCCTCCACTTT. Using reference TRBV7-2 and TRBJ1-6 for the parts outside the CDR3, the full variable domain is GAGVSQSPSNKVTEKGKDVELRCDPISGHTALYWYRQSLGQGLEFLIYFQGNSAPDKSGLPSDRFSAERTGGSVSTLTIQRTQQEDSAVYLCASSLATAYSPLHFGNGTRLTVT.